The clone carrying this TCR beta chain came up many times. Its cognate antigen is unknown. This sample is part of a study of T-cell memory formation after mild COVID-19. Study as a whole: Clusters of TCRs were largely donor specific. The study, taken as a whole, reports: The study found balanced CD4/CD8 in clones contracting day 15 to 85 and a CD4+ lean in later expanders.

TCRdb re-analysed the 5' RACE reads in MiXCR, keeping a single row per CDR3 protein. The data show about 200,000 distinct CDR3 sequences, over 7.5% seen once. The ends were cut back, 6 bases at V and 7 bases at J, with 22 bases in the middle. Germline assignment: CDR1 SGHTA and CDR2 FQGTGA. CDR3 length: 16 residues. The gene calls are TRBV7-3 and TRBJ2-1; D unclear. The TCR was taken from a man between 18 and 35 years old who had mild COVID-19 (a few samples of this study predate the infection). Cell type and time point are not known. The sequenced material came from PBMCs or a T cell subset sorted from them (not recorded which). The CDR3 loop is CASSLVPSSSKNEQFF. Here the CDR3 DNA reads TGTGCCAGCAGTCTCGTGCCCTCCAGTAGTAAGAATGAGCAGTTCTTC.